The entry that follows covers one T cell receptor (beta chain) sequence. As yet, its antigen is unknown. The data stem from a study of PD-1 blockade in classical Hodgkin lymphoma. Time point indicated: cycle 4 day 1 (C4D1), after 6 weeks of nivolumab. After autologous stem cell transplantation all patients relapsed, and prior brentuximab vedotin exposure differed between cohorts. The CDR3 covers 13 residues. Trimming stripped 6 bases from V and 4 bases from J, with 13 bases between. Germline V CDR1 and CDR2: SGHRS, YFSETQ. Study-level points and caveats: Complete responders started with a diversity level that resembled newly diagnosed patients at baseline. Relapsed/refractory patients reportedly had the lowest baseline TCR diversity, below newly diagnosed patients, who were below healthy donors.

Some clones are missing from TCRdb's copy, which holds only in-frame ones; the method was immunoSEQ multiplex PCR. The profile covers tens of thousands of clones, with 75% to 85% appearing a single time and about 17% taken by the ten largest. The chain recombines TRBV5-1 with TRBJ2-5; TRBD1 might be the D (5 bases). This receptor was taken from a human donor with classical Hodgkin lymphoma. Sequences were derived from peripheral blood mononuclear cells (PBMCs), sampled before the fourth cycle of nivolumab. In DNA, the CDR3 is TGCGCCAGCACCGCGACAGTAGGAGAGACCCAGTACTTC. It translates to CASTATVGETQYF.